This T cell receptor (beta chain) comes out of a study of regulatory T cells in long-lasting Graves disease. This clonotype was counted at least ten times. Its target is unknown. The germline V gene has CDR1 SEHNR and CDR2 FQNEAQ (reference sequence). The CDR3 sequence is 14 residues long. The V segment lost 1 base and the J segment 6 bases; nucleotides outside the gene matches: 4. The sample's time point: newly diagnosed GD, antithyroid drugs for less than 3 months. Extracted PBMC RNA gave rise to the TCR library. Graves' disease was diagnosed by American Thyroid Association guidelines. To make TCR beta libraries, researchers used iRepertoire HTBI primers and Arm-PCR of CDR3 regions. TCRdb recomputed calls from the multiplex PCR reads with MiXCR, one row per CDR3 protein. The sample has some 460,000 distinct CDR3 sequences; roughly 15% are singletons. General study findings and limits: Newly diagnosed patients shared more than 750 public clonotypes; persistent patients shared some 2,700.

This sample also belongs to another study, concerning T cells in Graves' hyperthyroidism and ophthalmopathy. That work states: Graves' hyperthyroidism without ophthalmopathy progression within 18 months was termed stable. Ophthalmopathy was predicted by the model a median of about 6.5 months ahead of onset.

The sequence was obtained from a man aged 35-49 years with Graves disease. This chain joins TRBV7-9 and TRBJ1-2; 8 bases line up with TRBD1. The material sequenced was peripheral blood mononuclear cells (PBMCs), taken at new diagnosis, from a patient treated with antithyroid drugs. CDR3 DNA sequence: TGTGCCAGCAGCTTAGACAGGGGGTCGAATGGCTACACCTTC. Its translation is CASSLDRGSNGYTF.